These T cell receptor beta chains were read from a single sample in a study of CD8 T cells in Susac syndrome. TCRdb re-derived calls from the immunoSEQ multiplex PCR reads in MiXCR, one entry per CDR3 protein. This sample yields approximately 150,000 distinct CDR3 sequences, of which approximately 94% are seen a single time; less than 0.095% belongs to the top ten. The sequencing input was CD4+ T cells from PBMCs. Source of these receptors: a human donor in good health. Each CDR3 is given with its conserved first and last residue. The order of the fields is D gene, V gene, J gene, clone size, CDR3 protein, CDR3 DNA. D genes are given only for firm matches. Not every row has a clone size; where given, it reads once, few, many or a size class.

TRBD1,TRBV7-2,TRBJ1-2,-,CASSQRSGGIGYTF,TGTGCCAGCAGCCAACGGTCAGGGGGCATTGGCTACACCTTC
TRBD1,TRBV7-2,TRBJ2-1,-,CASSSGQEAYNEQFF,TGTGCCAGCAGCTCTGGACAGGAAGCCTACAATGAGCAGTTCTTC
TRBD1,TRBV12-3/TRBV12-4,TRBJ2-1,-,CASSSRQGNEQFF,TGTGCCAGCAGTTCCCGACAGGGCAATGAGCAGTTCTTC
TRBD2,TRBV30,TRBJ2-3,-,CAWAGLAATDTQYF,TGTGCCTGGGCGGGACTAGCGGCAACAGATACGCAGTATTTT
-,TRBV18,TRBJ2-7,-,CASSPDTDEQYF,TGTGCCAGCTCACCGGATACTGACGAGCAGTACTTC
-,TRBV29-1,TRBJ2-1,-,CSSSGASGLNEQFF,TGCAGCTCTTCGGGGGCTAGCGGACTAAATGAGCAGTTCTTC
TRBD1,TRBV10-3,TRBJ2-7,-,CAIRGQTYEQYF,TGTGCCATCAGGGGACAGACCTACGAGCAGTACTTC
-,TRBV5-1,TRBJ1-1,-,CASTPGGAANTEAFF,TGCGCCAGCACACCGGGAGGGGCCGCAAACACTGAAGCTTTCTTT
-,TRBV4-2,TRBJ2-7,once,CASSQEQSSYEQYF,TGTGCCAGCAGCCAAGAACAGAGCTCCTACGAGCAGTACTTC
TRBD1,TRBV30,TRBJ2-7,-,CAWRTGTGGTQEYF,TGTGCCTGGAGAACCGGGACAGGTGGGACCCAGGAGTACTTC
-,TRBV30,TRBJ1-2,-,CAWSPGDGYTF,TGTGCCTGGAGCCCTGGTGATGGCTACACCTTC
TRBD2,TRBV25-1,TRBJ2-7,-,CASRGTSGASYEQYF,TGTGCCAGCAGAGGGACTAGCGGGGCGTCCTACGAGCAGTACTTC
-,TRBV6-4,TRBJ1-5,-,CASSDGGDQPQHF,TGTGCCAGCAGTGACGGGGGAGATCAGCCCCAGCATTTT
-,TRBV7-2,TRBJ2-1,once,CASSLDQVMDEQFF,TGTGCCAGCAGCCTGGACCAGGTGATGGATGAGCAGTTCTTC